This T cell receptor (beta chain) was identified during a study of T cell repertoires in cytomegalovirus infection. Study-level background: It was the public TCR beta signatures that indicated both CMV infection and matching HLA type. Study observations and caveats: Dominant in the ex vivo response were TCR beta clonotypes restricted by HLA-C and specific for CMV. Totalled public TCR beta family frequency picked out people who carried CMV plus the relevant HLA.

A remark on this clonotype: The antigen is unknown.

The V end lost 0 bases, the J end lost 5 bases, and 10 bases lay between the germline ends. The germline CDR1 and CDR2 sequences are SGHVS and FNYEAQ. This CDR3 is built from 14 residues. A single record per CDR3 protein comes from TCRdb applying MiXCR to the reads. The sample shows roughly 570,000 distinct CDR3 sequences, 40% of them seen only once. The source was cultured PBMCs, collected from culture after CMV antigen stimulation. The TCR was taken from a human donor in good health (CMV status not recorded). Some clones in this sample may be carry-over from other donors' samples. The V and J genes are TRBV7-6 and TRBJ2-5; no clear D gene. The CDR3 nucleotides read TGTGCCAGCAGCTTAGCGTCGGGTCTCGAGACCCAGTACTTC. It encodes CASSLASGLETQYF.